This TCR beta chain was identified during a study of CD8 T cells in Susac syndrome. Germline CDR1 is SNHLY and CDR2 is FYNNEI. V shed 4 bases, J shed 6 bases, and the junction held 4 bases outside the gene matches. The CDR3 spans 14 residues. Reverse transcription of about 0.45 to 1 ug RNA used random hexamers. A single record per CDR3 protein comes from TCRdb applying MiXCR to the immunoSEQ multiplex PCR reads. The repertoire holds about 52,000 distinct CDR3 sequences, with 93% as singletons. The chain couples TRBV2 to TRBJ1-2; 11 nucleotides line up with TRBD1. The specimen was CD8+ T cells from PBMCs. The clonotype was recovered from a human donor with multiple sclerosis. CDR3: CASSVRDRGDGYTF. CDR3 DNA: TGTGCCAGCAGTGTCCGGGACAGGGGGGATGGCTACACCTTC.